This paragraph covers one T cell receptor (beta chain) sequence. As yet, its antigen is unknown. The data were taken from a study of T cell responses to AZD1222 COVID-19 vaccine. Overall study findings and caveats: Repertoires were obtained solely post-peak T cell response.

V was trimmed by 1 base and J by 0 bases, leaving 10 bases between them. This CDR3 is 15 amino acids long. Germline loops: CDR1 SGHRS, CDR2 YFSETQ. Libraries were prepared by immunoSEQ multiplex PCR; TCRdb keeps only in-frame clonotypes and omits some of them. The table has more than 100,000 clones, 92% seen once. The chain combines TRBV5-1 with TRBJ1-1; D is possibly TRBD1 (5 bases). This sample comprised peripheral blood, obtained on day 0 of AZD1222 vaccination. The TCR originated in an adult in good health. The CDR3 protein is CASSLNGALNTEAFF. Here the CDR3 DNA reads TGCGCCAGCAGCTTGAATGGGGCCCTGAACACTGAAGCTTTCTTT. Full variable domain (missing parts from reference TRBV5-1 and TRBJ1-1): KAGVTQTPRYLIKTRGQQVTLSCSPISGHRSVSWYQQTPGQGLQFLFEYFSETQRNKGNFPGRFSGRQFSNSRSEMNVSTLELGDSALYLCASSLNGALNTEAFFGQGTRLTVV.